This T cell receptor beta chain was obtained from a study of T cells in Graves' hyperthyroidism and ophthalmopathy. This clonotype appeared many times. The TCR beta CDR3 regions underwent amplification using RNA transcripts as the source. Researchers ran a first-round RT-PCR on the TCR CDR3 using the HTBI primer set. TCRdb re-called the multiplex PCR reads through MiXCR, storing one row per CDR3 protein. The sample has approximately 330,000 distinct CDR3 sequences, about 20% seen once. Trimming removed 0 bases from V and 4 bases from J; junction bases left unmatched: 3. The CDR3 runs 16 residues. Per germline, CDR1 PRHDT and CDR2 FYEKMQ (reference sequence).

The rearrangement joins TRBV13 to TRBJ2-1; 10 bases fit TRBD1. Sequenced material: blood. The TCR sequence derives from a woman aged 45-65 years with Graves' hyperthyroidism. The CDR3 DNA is TGTGCCAGCAGCTTAGGCCGGGACAGGGGTTACAATGAGCAGTTCTTC. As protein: CASSLGRDRGYNEQFF.